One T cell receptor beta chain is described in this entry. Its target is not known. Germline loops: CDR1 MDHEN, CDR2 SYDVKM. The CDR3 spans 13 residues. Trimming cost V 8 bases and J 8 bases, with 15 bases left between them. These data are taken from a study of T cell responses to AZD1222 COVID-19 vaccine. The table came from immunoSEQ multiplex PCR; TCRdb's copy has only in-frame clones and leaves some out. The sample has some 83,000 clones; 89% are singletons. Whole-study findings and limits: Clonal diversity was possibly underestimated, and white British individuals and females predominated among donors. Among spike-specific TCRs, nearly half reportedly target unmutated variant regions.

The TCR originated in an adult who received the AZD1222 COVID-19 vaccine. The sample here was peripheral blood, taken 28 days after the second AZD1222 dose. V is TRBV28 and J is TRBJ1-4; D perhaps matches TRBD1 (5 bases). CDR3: CASGLRDREKLFF. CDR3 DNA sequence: TGTGCCAGCGGGTTGAGGGACCGGGAAAAACTGTTTTTT.